This T cell receptor beta chain stems from a study of cytomegalovirus exposure and HLA in healthy donors. Study-wide findings and caveats: High specificity and sensitivity for cytomegalovirus status were reported for the classifier.

To note about this clone: Its specificity is not known.

13 Jbeta primers and 60 Vbeta primers were used for the PCR. Measured with immunoSEQ multiplex PCR; TCRdb has only the in-frame clones, and not every one. This sample has about 190,000 clones, with almost 75% found just once. This CDR3 spans 13 amino acids. After removal of 2 bases from V and 8 bases from J, the junction contained 3 bases not matched to a gene. CDR1 is MDHEN, CDR2 SYDVKM, per germline. Sequencing was done on a sample of PBMCs. The TCR was taken from a woman aged 25 to 39 in good health and CMV-seropositive. This chain links TRBV28 with TRBJ1-1, with 9 positions matching TRBD1. The CDR3: CASSLKTGGEAFF. CDR3 DNA sequence: TGTGCCAGCAGTTTAAAGACAGGGGGGGAAGCTTTCTTT.